The 21 T cell receptor beta chains listed next were all sequenced from one sample in a study of T-cell reconstitution after alpha-beta-depleted transplantation in children (dated by TCRdb to the mid-2010s). The sample's treatment or condition label, in plain terms: allogeneic hematopoietic cell transplantation with graft depleted of TCRalphabeta T cells and CD19 B cells. Libraries were constructed by PCR. Sequencing was carried out with an Illumina HiSeq 2500. Molecular barcoding was employed in the preparation of TCR libraries, with unique molecular identifiers being used to normalize TCRbeta repertoire quantification. TCRdb took the public reads, trimmed them with fastp at Q25, ran MiXCR for clone calling and kept in-frame beta chains. Every distinct CDR3 protein forms one entry, paired with its most common genes and DNA. Counted in this sample were 300,000 to 400,000 distinct CDR3 sequences; roughly 15% of them appeared once. Roughly 41% of the sample lies in the top ten.

This specimen was PBMCs, mostly from graft donor cells, taken 360 days after TCRalphabeta/CD19-depleted stem cell transplant. The receptors were sampled from a male patient between 2 and 15 years old who had a stem cell transplant for acute lymphoblastic leukemia, so the T cells may come from the graft donor.

The chain combines TRBV7-8 with TRBJ1-5; D might be TRBD1 (6 bases). In germline, CDR1 is SGHVS, CDR2 FQNEAQ. This CDR3 spans 15 amino acids. The V end was cut by 2 bases, the J end by 4 bases, with 12 bases between. As DNA, the CDR3 is TGTGCCAGCAGCTTATGGGGAGGGGGAAATCAGCCCCAGCATTTT. This codes for CASSLWGGGNQPQHF.

The chain carries TRBV20-1 and TRBJ2-1; 12 nucleotides align to TRBD2. Per the germline V gene, CDR1 is DFQATT and CDR2 is SNEGSKA (reference sequence). Trimming took 2 bases from V and 7 from J; bases not matched to a gene: 3. The CDR3 runs to 14 residues. The chain's CDR3 is CSARTGTSGNEQFF. The CDR3 DNA reads TGCAGTGCTAGAACTGGGACTAGCGGGAATGAGCAGTTCTTC.

There are many counts of this clonotype. The chain has TRBV6-5 and TRBJ2-2; no firm D call. V lost 0 bases and J 1 base, leaving 0 bases between the germline ends. From germline, CDR1 is MNHEY and CDR2 SVGAGI. This CDR3 comprises 13 residues. CDR3 region: CASSYSNTGELFF. For the CDR3, the DNA is TGTGCCAGCAGTTACTCGAACACCGGGGAGCTGTTTTTT.

This clonotype was detected a few times. The chain combines TRBV7-9 with TRBJ2-5, with 9 bases identical to TRBD1. Unmatched junction bases numbered 17, after V lost 10 bases and J lost 5 bases. CDR3 length: 16 amino acids. From germline, CDR1 is SEHNR and CDR2 FQNEAQ (reference sequence). The CDR3 bases are TGTGCCACCTCCCGGGGGACAGGGCGCCCTAGGGAGACCCAGTACTTC. It is translated as CATSRGTGRPRETQYF.

This clonotype was detected a few times. This may be a read error, as it is one base from a much larger clone. This rearrangement joins TRBV6-1 to TRBJ2-3; 10 bases are a match to TRBD2. The trim removed 6 bases at V and 1 base at J, leaving 4 bases unmatched. Germline CDR1 and CDR2: MNHNS and SASEGT. The CDR3 loop spans 15 amino acids. The DNA of the CDR3 is TGTGCCAGCAGGCCCGGGACTAGCGGCACAGATACGCAGTATTTT. It encodes CASRPGTSGTDTQYF.

V and J are TRBV28 and TRBJ2-5; 8 bases are a match to TRBD2. V lost 4 bases, J lost 1 base, and 20 bases stayed unmatched. The CDR3 runs to 20 residues. Germline V lookup: CDR1 MDHEN, CDR2 SYDVKM. This CDR3 is CASSSGLAGFADWGQETQYF. DNA of the CDR3: TGTGCCAGCAGTTCAGGGTTAGCGGGATTCGCTGATTGGGGCCAAGAGACCCAGTACTTC.

V and J are TRBV5-6 and TRBJ2-5; the D call may be TRBD1 or TRBD2 (5 bases each). The CDR3 is 14 residues long. Trimming removed 4 bases at V and 2 bases at J, with 12 bases between. Germline-derived CDR1 and CDR2 are SGHDT and YYEEEE. In DNA form, the CDR3 reads TGTGCCAGCAGCCAGACCGGGACGCAAGAGACCCAGTACTTC. It translates to CASSQTGTQETQYF.

At least ten counts were recorded for this clonotype. The rearrangement joins TRBV28 to TRBJ2-7; 13 bases align to TRBD2. This CDR3 comprises 14 residues. The germline gives CDR1 MDHEN, CDR2 SYDVKM. Unmatched junction bases numbered 6, after V lost 7 bases and J lost 6 bases. Here the CDR3 DNA reads TGTGCCAGCAAGACGGGACTAGCGGGGATCGAGCAGTACTTC. Translating gives CASKTGLAGIEQYF.

This clonotype was seen a handful of times. The V gene is TRBV20-1, the J gene TRBJ2-3; 7 nucleotides align to TRBD1. V shed 5 bases and J 1 base; nucleotides not matched to a gene: 3. The length of the CDR3 is 13 residues. Germline CDR1 DFQATT, CDR2 SNEGSKA (reference sequence). CDR3 nucleotides: TGCAGTGCTTTCCAGGGGGGCACAGATACGCAGTATTTT. Translated, it gives CSAFQGGTDTQYF.

This clonotype came up a few times. This chain links TRBV28 with TRBJ2-7; 7 positions match TRBD1. The trim removed 5 bases at V and 2 bases at J, leaving 6 bases unmatched. CDR3 length equals 14 residues. Germline-derived CDR1 and CDR2 are MDHEN and SYDVKM. The CDR3 DNA follows: TGTGCCAGCAGTCCAGGACAGGCCGCCTACGAGCAGTACTTC. This encodes CASSPGQAAYEQYF.

This clonotype was found many times. The chain is built from TRBV29-1 and TRBJ2-1; maybe TRBD2 (6 bases). With 4 bases removed from V and 2 bases from J, the gap between germline ends came to 12 bases. Germline CDR1 and CDR2: SQVTM and ANQGSEA. This CDR3 comprises 14 residues. The CDR3 DNA follows: TGCAGCGTTGTATGCGGGACGACCTACAATGAGCAGTTCTTC. Residues: CSVVCGTTYNEQFF.

The V gene is TRBV5-1, the J gene TRBJ2-7; D remains ambiguous. Germline CDR1 SGHRS, CDR2 YFSETQ. Trimming pared 0 bases from V and 2 bases from J, leaving 9 bases between. The CDR3 runs 14 residues. CDR3 sequence (DNA): TGCGCCAGCAGCTTGGATGGTGAAACCTACGAGCAGTACTTC. Amino acids: CASSLDGETYEQYF.

This chain joins TRBV5-1 and TRBJ1-2; possibly TRBD1 for D (6 bases). Trimming stripped 0 bases from V and 3 bases from J, with 15 bases between. Germline V gene sequence: CDR1 SGHRS, CDR2 YFSETQ. This CDR3 comprises 16 residues. The CDR3 loop is CASSLGPAGVDYGYTF. Here the CDR3 DNA reads TGCGCCAGCAGCTTGGGTCCAGCAGGGGTGGACTATGGCTACACCTTC.

Only a few counts were recorded for this clonotype. The chain is built from TRBV12-3 or TRBV12-4 and TRBJ2-1; no reliable D call. This CDR3 has 12 amino acids. Trimming left V 5 bases short and J 9 bases short, with 11 bases between. CDR3 nucleotides: TGTGCCAGCAGTCTGCTCAATCTTGAGCAGTTCTTC. The encoded protein is CASSLLNLEQFF.

The chain combines TRBV4-3 with TRBJ2-2; perhaps TRBD2 as D (6 bases). The CDR3 loop spans 17 amino acids. V shed 2 bases and J shed 2 bases, with 15 bases lying between them. Germline assignment: CDR1 LGHNA and CDR2 YSLEER. Here the CDR3 DNA reads TGCGCCAGCAGCCAACATCCTACCGGGAGAAACACCGGGGAGCTGTTTTTT. Translated: CASSQHPTGRNTGELFF.

The chain links TRBV5-1 to TRBJ2-3; TRBD2 agrees at 8 bases. Germline CDR1 reads SGHRS; CDR2 reads YFSETQ. The length of the CDR3 is 15 residues. Unmatched junction bases numbered 10, after V lost 4 bases and J lost 6 bases. This CDR3 reads CASSPGLALVDTQYF. DNA of the CDR3: TGCGCCAGCAGCCCAGGACTAGCTTTAGTGGATACGCAGTATTTT.

This rearrangement joins TRBV9 to TRBJ2-7; 11 positions agree with TRBD2. The germline V gene encodes CDR1 SGDLS and CDR2 YYNGEE. After removal of 3 bases from V and 4 bases from J, the junction contained 6 bases not matched to a gene. CDR3 length equals 15 residues. The CDR3 DNA follows: TGTGCCAGCAGCGCCGGGACTAGCGGCAGGTACGAGCAGTACTTC. Translated, it gives CASSAGTSGRYEQYF.

As concerns this clonotype: As the CDR3 is not closed by the conserved phenylalanine or tryptophan, this likely results from a read error. CDR3 sequence: CASSFGNSPLHL. The CDR3 DNA follows: TGTGCCAGCAGTTTTGGGAATTCACCCCTCCACCTT. The gene calls are TRBV28 and TRBJ1-6; D is uncertain. The V gene's germline CDR1 is MDHEN and CDR2 SYDVKM. The CDR3 contains 12 residues. The germline V and J ends were trimmed by 3 bases and 7 bases, with 4 bases remaining between them.

This clonotype was counted many times. This chain joins TRBV27 and TRBJ1-2; TRBD1 might be the D (6 bases). The V end was cut by 3 bases, the J end by 4 bases, with 15 bases between. This CDR3 is 15 amino acids long. Germline-derived CDR1 and CDR2 are MNHEY and SMNVEV (reference sequence). CDR3 nucleotide sequence: TGTGCCAGCAGTTTGTACCCGACAGGAACCTATGGCTACACCTTC. This codes for CASSLYPTGTYGYTF.

The chain combines TRBV7-2 with TRBJ2-4; D gene unclear. Germline V gene sequence: CDR1 SGHTA, CDR2 FQGNSA. The CDR3 runs to 12 residues. The germline V and J ends were trimmed by 7 bases and 8 bases, with 12 bases remaining between them. CDR3 sequence (DNA): TGTGCCAGCAACCTCTTAAGCGACATTCAGTACTTC. Translating gives CASNLLSDIQYF. Supplemented by reference TRBV7-2 and TRBJ2-4, the full variable domain reads GAGVSQSPSNKVTEKGKDVELRCDPISGHTALYWYRQSLGQGLEFLIYFQGNSAPDKSGLPSDRFSAERTGGSVSTLTIQRTQQEDSAVYLCASNLLSDIQYFGAGTRLSVL.

Many counts were recorded for this clonotype. This chain uses TRBV20-1 with TRBJ1-4; D unclear. The V gene lost 3 bases and the J gene lost 8 bases, with 13 bases spanning the gap. The germline gives CDR1 DFQATT, CDR2 SNEGSKA (reference sequence). The CDR3 totals 13 residues. The CDR3, as DNA: TGCAGTGCTAGTCCCGATTTCAAAGAAAAACTGTTTTTT. Its translation: CSASPDFKEKLFF.